This T cell receptor (beta chain) was retrieved from a study of Graves' ophthalmopathy and Graves' hyperthyroidism. General observations from the study: Thyroid clonotypes that were expanded above 0.001 frequency mostly also appeared in blood.

The authors amplified TCR beta CDR3 regions, and they did so from RNA transcripts for repertoire sequencing. The authors performed first-round RT-PCR with HTBI primers and then a second-round multiplex PCR. TCRdb used MiXCR to reprocess the multiplex PCR reads, holding one entry per CDR3 protein. The sample consists of about 740,000 distinct CDR3 sequences, approximately 40% of them appearing once. Ophthalmopathic donors had moderate-to-severe activity, CAS ≥3 and NOSPECS ≥4, with disease that had lasted under 3 months. Each diagnosis was determined on the basis of clinical symptoms, serum thyroxine, TRAb, thyroid ultrasound and orbital computed tomography. The PBMCs were taken from approximately 11 ml of fresh peripheral blood. Concerning this clonotype itself: The antigen remains undetermined.

V lost 5 bases, J lost 4 bases, and 8 bases stayed unmatched. CDR1 and CDR2 (germline): LNHDA, SQIVND (reference sequence). The CDR3 extends over 15 amino acids. This TCR was sampled from an adult man with Graves' ophthalmopathy. The specimen sequenced was peripheral blood. The V gene is TRBV19, the J gene TRBJ1-5, with 7 bases fitting TRBD1. CDR3 bases: TGTGCCAGTAGTCCGCGGACAGGTCTAAATCAGCCCCAGCATTTT. Translating it yields CASSPRTGLNQPQHF.